The rows below give T cell receptor beta chains drawn from one sample of a study of vaccination and CD4 T cells after COVID-19. These TCRs are of unknown antigen specificity. One entry per CDR3 protein results from TCRdb running MiXCR on the PCR reads. This table holds about 10,000 distinct CDR3 sequences, roughly 60% found once. The specimen sequenced was CD4+ T cells from blood, cultured in vitro. The source is a human donor who had recovered from COVID-19. CDR3s include the opening cysteine and the closing phenylalanine or tryptophan. The order of the fields is D gene, clone size, J gene, V gene, CDR3 protein, CDR3 DNA. A D gene is named only where the DNA matches it firmly. Expanded clones get a size class; other rows say once, few or many, or leave the size out.

.,.,TRBJ1-5,TRBV21-1,CASSKRDTQPQHF,TGTGCCAGCAGCAAAAGGGACACCCAGCCCCAGCATTTT
.,few,TRBJ2-4,TRBV20-1,CSALPARGKNIQYF,TGCAGTGCCCTCCCAGCGAGAGGCAAAAACATTCAGTACTTC
.,.,TRBJ1-1,TRBV28,CASPGPMNTEAFF,TGTGCCAGCCCGGGACCGATGAACACTGAAGCTTTCTTT
.,.,TRBJ2-2,TRBV7-2,CASSFGQSTGELFF,TGTGCCAGCAGCTTTGGTCAGTCGACCGGGGAGCTGTTTTTT
.,.,TRBJ1-2,TRBV7-2,CASSLATSNYGYTF,TGTGCCAGCAGCTTAGCGACATCTAACTATGGCTACACCTTC
.,.,TRBJ1-3,TRBV19,CASSSWERRGSSGNTIYF,TGTGCCAGTAGTAGCTGGGAGAGGAGGGGGTCCTCTGGAAACACCATATATTTT
.,few,TRBJ1-4,TRBV15,CATSRDLLGTGGEKLFF,TGTGCCACCAGCAGAGATCTTCTAGGAACAGGAGGTGAAAAACTGTTTTTT
.,.,TRBJ2-7,TRBV7-9,CASSSSSVGGYEQYF,TGTGCCAGCAGCTCCTCCTCTGTAGGGGGCTACGAGCAGTACTTC
TRBD2,few,TRBJ2-7,TRBV20-1,CSARATSGGALEQYF,TGCAGTGCTAGGGCGACTAGCGGGGGGGCTCTTGAGCAGTACTTC
.,.,TRBJ2-5,TRBV19,CASSSVGTQGGGKETQYF,TGTGCCAGTAGTTCTGTGGGGACACAGGGTGGGGGAAAAGAGACCCAGTACTTC
.,.,TRBJ1-5,TRBV7-2,CASSLSYSNQPQHF,TGTGCCAGCAGCCTAAGCTATAGCAATCAGCCCCAGCATTTT
.,.,TRBJ2-7,TRBV6-1,CAGGNGPYEQYF,TGTGCCGGTGGGAACGGGCCCTACGAGCAGTACTTC
.,few,TRBJ1-1,TRBV5-1,CASRVDMNTEAFF,TGCGCCAGCAGGGTCGACATGAACACTGAAGCTTTCTTT
.,.,TRBJ2-1,TRBV5-6,CASSLSPGLDNEQFF,TGTGCCAGCAGCTTGTCCCCGGGACTGGACAATGAGCAGTTCTTC
TRBD1,.,TRBJ1-2,TRBV5-1,CASSRQGDGYTF,TGCGCCAGCAGCCGACAGGGTGATGGCTACACCTTC
.,few,TRBJ2-7,TRBV7-9,CASSFGPLYHEQYF,TGTGCCAGCAGCTTCGGACCCCTTTACCACGAGCAGTACTTC
TRBD2,few,TRBJ2-1,TRBV6-1,CASSKLAGEWNEQFF,TGTGCCAGCAGTAAACTAGCGGGAGAGTGGAATGAGCAGTTCTTC
.,few,TRBJ1-1,TRBV11-2,CASSLRGVNTEAFF,TGTGCCAGCAGCTTACGGGGGGTGAACACTGAAGCTTTCTTT